These 5 T cell receptor beta chains share one sample of origin, sequenced in a study of T cell changes during pregnancy in multiple sclerosis (dated by TCRdb to about 2019). The method was the immunoSEQ multiplex PCR assay. TCRdb limited this immuneACCESS table to in-frame rearrangements with V and J called. A share of clones is missing; checked studies link under half to unresolved V genes, and the rest is unexplained. The table for this sample lists 39,000 or so clones; about 93% of them were counted only once. About 0.4% of the sample rests with the top ten. The starting material was CD4+ T cells from peripheral blood mononuclear cells, obtained after pregnancy. These receptors originate from a female donor in good health, enrolled as a control in a pregnancy study.

In DNA form, the CDR3 reads TGTGCCAGCAGTGAAAGGACAGTCGAAGGCTACACCTTC. This sequence encodes CASSERTVEGYTF. The rearrangement uses TRBV6-1 and TRBJ1-2, with D perhaps matching TRBD1 (6 bases). The CDR3 has 13 residues. Germline V gives CDR1 MNHNS, CDR2 SASEGT. With 2 bases removed from V and 8 bases from J, the gap between germline ends came to 12 bases.

This chain connects TRBV11-2 to TRBJ2-1, with 9 bases fitting TRBD2. The germline gives CDR1 SGHAT, CDR2 FQNNGV. V dropped 8 bases and J dropped 7; count of bases not matched to a gene: 6. The CDR3 runs 13 residues. CDR3 in amino acids: CASRAGGRNEQFF. The CDR3 coding sequence is TGTGCCAGCCGCGCGGGGGGGCGGAATGAGCAGTTCTTC. The whole variable domain, filled in from reference TRBV11-2 and TRBJ2-1, reads EAGVAQSPRYKIIEKRQSVAFWCNPISGHATLYWYQQILGQGPKLLIQFQNNGVVDDSQLPKDRFSAERLKGVDSTLKIQPAKLEDSAVYLCASRAGGRNEQFFGPGTRLTVL.

This chain links TRBV7-2 with TRBJ2-5, with 7 bases that match TRBD2. V was clipped by 5 bases and J by 4 bases; unmatched bases: 7. Germline V gene sequence: CDR1 SGHTA, CDR2 FQGNSA. This CDR3 region has 14 residues. CDR3 residues: CASSVHSGLETQYF. CDR3 coding DNA: TGTGCCAGCAGCGTTCATAGCGGGTTAGAGACCCAGTACTTC. Full variable domain (remainder filled in from reference TRBV7-2 and TRBJ2-5): GAGVSQSPSNKVTEKGKDVELRCDPISGHTALYWYRQSLGQGLEFLIYFQGNSAPDKSGLPSDRFSAERTGGSVSTLTIQRTQQEDSAVYLCASSVHSGLETQYFGPGTRLLVL.

The CDR3 reads CASSIGGSSNQPQHF. The CDR3 DNA follows: TGTGCCAGTAGTATTGGGGGGTCGAGCAATCAGCCCCAGCATTTT. This sequence joins TRBV19 and TRBJ1-5; a weak D match, TRBD1 (5 bases). Germline-derived CDR1 and CDR2 are LNHDA and SQIVND (reference sequence). CDR3 length equals 15 residues. Between the trimmed V and J ends, which lost 3 bases and 1 base, there was a span of 10 bases.

The rearrangement uses TRBV19 and TRBJ2-5; tentative D call: TRBD1 (5 bases). CDR1 is LNHDA, CDR2 SQIVND, per germline (reference sequence). Trimming removed 3 bases from V and 5 bases from J, with 10 bases in between. This CDR3 is built from 13 residues. CDR3 sequence (DNA): TGTGCCAGTAGTATTTTGGGGCATGAGACCCAGTACTTC. It specifies CASSILGHETQYF.